A single sample gave rise to the 2 T cell receptor beta chains below, sequenced in a study of OX40 agonist ivuxolimab in advanced cancers. Sequenced by immunoSEQ multiplex PCR; TCRdb stores in-frame clones only, minus some. Of about 45,000 clones listed, 75% to 90% are singletons. The source was CD4+ or CD8+ T cells sorted from blood, collected in a trial of the OX40 agonist ivuxolimab. The origin of the receptors is an adult with an advanced solid tumor such as melanoma, head and neck, liver or kidney cancer.

The chain recombines TRBV7-2 with TRBJ2-3; 7 bases match TRBD2. Germline-derived CDR1 and CDR2 are SGHTA and FQGNSA. The CDR3 consists of 14 residues. Trimming took 3 bases from V and 4 from J; bases not matched to a gene: 4. CDR3 loop: CASSLSAGSDTQYF. Here the CDR3 DNA reads TGTGCCAGCAGCTTGTCAGCGGGGTCAGATACGCAGTATTTT.

V usage is TRBV5-4 and J usage is TRBJ1-3; TRBD1 might be the D (5 bases). The V end was cut by 0 bases, the J end by 4 bases, with 11 bases between. CDR1 SGHNT and CDR2 YYREEE come from the germline V gene (reference sequence). The CDR3 has 15 amino acids. The CDR3 DNA is TGTGCCAGCAGCTTGGGAGCCGGACAAGGAAACACCATATATTTT. Protein product: CASSLGAGQGNTIYF. The full variable domain, with the rest looked up from reference TRBV5-4 and TRBJ1-3, is ETGVTQSPTHLIKTRGQQVTLRCSSQSGHNTVSWYQQALGQGPQFIFQYYREEENGRGNFPPRFSGLQFPNYSSELNVNALELDDSALYLCASSLGAGQGNTIYFGEGSWLTVV.